This T cell receptor (beta chain) was sequenced in a study of blood T cells in healthy people across ages. Broader study findings: Both naive CD4+ cell counts and diversity were greater in long-lived donors than in aged donors.

A remark on this clonotype: Antigen unknown.

V lost 5 bases and J lost 9, with 14 bases in between. CDR1 SGHTA and CDR2 FQGNSA come from the germline V gene. The CDR3 has 13 residues. The second PCR ran roughly 6 to 12 cycles with a sample-barcoded 5' primer and J-beta primers. Each CDR3 protein is one row after TCRdb ran MiXCR on the 5' RACE reads. The sample holds about 1.5 million distinct CDR3 sequences, around 40% seen once. Donors gave around 10 milliliters of peripheral blood apiece. PBMCs were isolated at a quantity of at least 6.5 million per sample. Samples each yielded at least 6 micrograms of total RNA. This TCR came from a woman between 18 and 30 years old in good health. This chain joins TRBV7-2 and TRBJ2-1; the D is unclear. Sequencing was done on a sample of blood. Here the CDR3 reads CASSPLALFEQFF. The CDR3 bases are TGTGCCAGCAGCCCCCTCGCCCTTTTTGAGCAGTTCTTC.